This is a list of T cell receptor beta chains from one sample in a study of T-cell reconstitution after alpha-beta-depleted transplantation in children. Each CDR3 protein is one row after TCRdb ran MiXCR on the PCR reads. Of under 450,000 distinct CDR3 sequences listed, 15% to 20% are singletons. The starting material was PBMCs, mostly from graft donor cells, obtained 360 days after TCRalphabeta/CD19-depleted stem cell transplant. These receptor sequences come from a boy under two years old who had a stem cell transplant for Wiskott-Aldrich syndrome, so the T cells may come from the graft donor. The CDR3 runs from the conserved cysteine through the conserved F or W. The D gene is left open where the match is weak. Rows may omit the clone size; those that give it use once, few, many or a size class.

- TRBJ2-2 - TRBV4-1 TGCGCCAGCAGCCAGGTCCGGGACTTACACACCGGGGAGCTGTTTTTT CASSQVRDLHTGELFF
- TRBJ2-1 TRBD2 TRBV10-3 TGTGCCATCAGGGCGGGAGGTAAGAATGAGCAGTTCTTC CAIRAGGKNEQFF
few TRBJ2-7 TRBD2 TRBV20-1 TGCAGTGCTAGGCTGGGACTAGCGTGGTCCGAGCAGTACTTC CSARLGLAWSEQYF
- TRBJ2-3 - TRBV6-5 TGTGCCAGCAGTTATCCGCTGGGCTACACAGATACGCAGTATTTT CASSYPLGYTDTQYF
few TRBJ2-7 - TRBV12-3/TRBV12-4 TGTGCCAGCAGTCTAACTTGGGACAACTCCTACGAGCAGTACTTC CASSLTWDNSYEQYF
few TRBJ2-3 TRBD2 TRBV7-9 TGTGCCAGCAGCCCTCGGACTAGCGGGTATTCCGCAGATACGCAGTATTTT CASSPRTSGYSADTQYF
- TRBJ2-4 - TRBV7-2 TGTGCCAGCAGCTCTCTCCCCCGGACGGGAAACATTCAGTACTTC CASSSLPRTGNIQYF
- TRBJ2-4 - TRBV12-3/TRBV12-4 TGTGCCAGCAGCTTTTCTGTACCGACCCCTATGGCTCGGGAGGCCAAAAACATTCAGTACTTC CASSFSVPTPMAREAKNIQYF
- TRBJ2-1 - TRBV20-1 TGCAGTGCTAGGTGGGGGTGGAATGAGCAGTTCTTC CSARWGWNEQFF
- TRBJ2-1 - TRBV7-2 TGTGCCAGCAGCTTTATGGCCAGTGAGCAGTTCTTC CASSFMASEQFF